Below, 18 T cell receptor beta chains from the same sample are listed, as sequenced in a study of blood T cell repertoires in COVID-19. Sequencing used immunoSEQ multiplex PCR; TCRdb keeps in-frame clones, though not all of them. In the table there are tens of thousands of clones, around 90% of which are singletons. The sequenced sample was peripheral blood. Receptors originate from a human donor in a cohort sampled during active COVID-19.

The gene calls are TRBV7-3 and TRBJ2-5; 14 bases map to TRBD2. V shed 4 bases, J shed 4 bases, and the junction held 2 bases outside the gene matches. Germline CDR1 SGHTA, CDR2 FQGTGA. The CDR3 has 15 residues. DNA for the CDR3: TGTGCCAGCAGCTGGACTAGCGGGGGGCCAGAGACCCAGTACTTC. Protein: CASSWTSGGPETQYF.

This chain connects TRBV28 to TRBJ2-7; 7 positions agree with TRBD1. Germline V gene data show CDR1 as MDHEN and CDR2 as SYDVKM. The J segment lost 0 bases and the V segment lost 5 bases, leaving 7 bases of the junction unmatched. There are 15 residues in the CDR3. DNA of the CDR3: TGTGCCAGCAGTCAAGGGGGCGCGGTCTCCTACGAGCAGTACTTC. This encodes CASSQGGAVSYEQYF.

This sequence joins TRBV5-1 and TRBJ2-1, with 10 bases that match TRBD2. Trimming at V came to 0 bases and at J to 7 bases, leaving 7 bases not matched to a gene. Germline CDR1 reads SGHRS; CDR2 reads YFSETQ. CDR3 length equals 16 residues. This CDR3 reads CASSLETSGPKNEQFF. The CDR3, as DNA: TGCGCCAGCAGCTTGGAGACTAGCGGGCCCAAGAATGAGCAGTTCTTC. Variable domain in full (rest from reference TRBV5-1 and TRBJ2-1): KAGVTQTPRYLIKTRGQQVTLSCSPISGHRSVSWYQQTPGQGLQFLFEYFSETQRNKGNFPGRFSGRQFSNSRSEMNVSTLELGDSALYLCASSLETSGPKNEQFFGPGTRLTVL.

CDR3 bases: TGTGCCAGCAGCTTGACTGGCGGGGGCTACACCGGGGAGCTGTTTTTT. As protein: CASSLTGGGYTGELFF. This chain joins TRBV5-5 and TRBJ2-2, with D maybe TRBD2 (7 bases). This CDR3 contains 16 residues. Germline V gene lookup returns CDR1 SGHKS and CDR2 YYEKEE (reference sequence). Trimming cost V 1 base and J 3 bases, with 13 bases left between them.

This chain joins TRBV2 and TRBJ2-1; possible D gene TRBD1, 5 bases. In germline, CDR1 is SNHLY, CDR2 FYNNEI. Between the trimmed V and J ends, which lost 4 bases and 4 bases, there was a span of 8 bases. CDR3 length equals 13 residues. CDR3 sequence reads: CASSAQGYNEQFF. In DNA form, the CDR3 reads TGTGCCAGCAGTGCCCAGGGTTACAATGAGCAGTTCTTC.

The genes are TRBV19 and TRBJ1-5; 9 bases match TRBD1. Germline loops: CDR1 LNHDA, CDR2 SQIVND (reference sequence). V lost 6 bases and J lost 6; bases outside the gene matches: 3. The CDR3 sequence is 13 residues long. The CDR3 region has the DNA TGTGCCAGTAGATCACAGGGGGCTCAGCCCCAGCATTTT. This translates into CASRSQGAQPQHF.

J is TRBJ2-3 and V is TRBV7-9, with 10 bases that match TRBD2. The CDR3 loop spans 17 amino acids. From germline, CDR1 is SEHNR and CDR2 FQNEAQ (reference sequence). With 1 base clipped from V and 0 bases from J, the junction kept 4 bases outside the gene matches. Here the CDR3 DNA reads TGTGCCAGCAGCTTAGGTACTAGCGGGGAGAGCACAGATACGCAGTATTTT. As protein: CASSLGTSGESTDTQYF.

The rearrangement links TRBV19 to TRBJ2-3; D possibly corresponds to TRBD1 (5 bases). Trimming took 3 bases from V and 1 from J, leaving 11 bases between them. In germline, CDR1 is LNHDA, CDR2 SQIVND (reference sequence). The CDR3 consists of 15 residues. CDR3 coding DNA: TGTGCCAGTAGTATTCAGGGATATCGCACAGATACGCAGTATTTT. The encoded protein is CASSIQGYRTDTQYF.

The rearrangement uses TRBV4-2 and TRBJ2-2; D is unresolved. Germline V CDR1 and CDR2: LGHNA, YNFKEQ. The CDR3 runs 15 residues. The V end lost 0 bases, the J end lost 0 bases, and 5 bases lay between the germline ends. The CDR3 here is CASSQDRPNTGELFF. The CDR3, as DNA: TGTGCCAGCAGCCAAGATCGTCCGAACACCGGGGAGCTGTTTTTT.

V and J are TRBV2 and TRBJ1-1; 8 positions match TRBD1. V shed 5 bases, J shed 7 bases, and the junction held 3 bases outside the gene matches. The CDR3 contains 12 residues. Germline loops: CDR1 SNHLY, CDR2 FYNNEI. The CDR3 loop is CASSTGQGEAFF. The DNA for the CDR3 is TGTGCCAGCAGTACAGGACAGGGTGAAGCTTTCTTT. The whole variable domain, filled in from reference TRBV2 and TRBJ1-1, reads EPEVTQTPSHQVTQMGQEVILRCVPISNHLYFYWYRQILGQKVEFLVSFYNNEISEKSEIFDDQFSVERPDGSNFTLKIRSTKLEDSAMYFCASSTGQGEAFFGQGTRLTVV.

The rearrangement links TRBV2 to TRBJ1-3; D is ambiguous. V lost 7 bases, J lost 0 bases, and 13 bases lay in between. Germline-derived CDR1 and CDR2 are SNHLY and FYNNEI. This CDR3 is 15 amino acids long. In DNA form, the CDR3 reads TGTGCCAGCACCGACAACCCAAACTCTGGAAACACCATATATTTT. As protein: CASTDNPNSGNTIYF.

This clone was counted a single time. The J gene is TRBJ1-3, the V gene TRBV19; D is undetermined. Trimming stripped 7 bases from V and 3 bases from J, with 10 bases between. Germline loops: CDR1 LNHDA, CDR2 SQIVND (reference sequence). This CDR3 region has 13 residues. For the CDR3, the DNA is TGTGCCAGTAAGAACGGGGATGGAAACACCATATATTTT. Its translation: CASKNGDGNTIYF.

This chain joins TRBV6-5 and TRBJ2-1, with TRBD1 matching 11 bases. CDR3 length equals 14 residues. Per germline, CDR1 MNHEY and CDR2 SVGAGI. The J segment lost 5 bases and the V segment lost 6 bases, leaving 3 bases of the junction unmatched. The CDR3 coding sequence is TGTGCCAGCAGGGGGACAGGGGGAAACAATGAGCAGTTCTTC. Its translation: CASRGTGGNNEQFF.

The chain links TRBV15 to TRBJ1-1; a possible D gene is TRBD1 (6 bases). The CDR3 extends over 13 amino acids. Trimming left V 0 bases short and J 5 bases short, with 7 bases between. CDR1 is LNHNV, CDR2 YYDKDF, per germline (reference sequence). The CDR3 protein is CATSRDRGTEAFF. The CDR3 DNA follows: TGTGCCACCAGCAGAGACAGGGGTACTGAAGCTTTCTTT.

The CDR3 loop reads CASSLTTGGVREAFF. The DNA of the CDR3 is TGTGCCAGCTCACTCACAACAGGGGGAGTTCGTGAAGCTTTCTTT. The gene calls are TRBV18 and TRBJ1-1; 8 bases line up with TRBD1. V was clipped by 4 bases and J by 7 bases; unmatched bases: 11. CDR3 length: 15 residues. CDR1 and CDR2 (germline): KGHSH, LQKENI. The variable domain in full, completed from reference TRBV18 and TRBJ1-1, reads NAGVMQNPRHLVRRRGQEARLRCSPMKGHSHVYWYRQLPEEGLKFMVYLQKENIIDESGMPKERFSAEFPKEGPSILRIQQVVRGDSAAYFCASSLTTGGVREAFFGQGTRLTVV.

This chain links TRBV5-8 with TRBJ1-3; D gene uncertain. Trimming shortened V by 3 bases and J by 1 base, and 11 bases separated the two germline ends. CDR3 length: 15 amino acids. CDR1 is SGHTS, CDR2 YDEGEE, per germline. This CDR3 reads CASSWSFQSGNTIYF. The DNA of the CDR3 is TGTGCCAGCAGCTGGAGTTTTCAATCTGGAAACACCATATATTTT.

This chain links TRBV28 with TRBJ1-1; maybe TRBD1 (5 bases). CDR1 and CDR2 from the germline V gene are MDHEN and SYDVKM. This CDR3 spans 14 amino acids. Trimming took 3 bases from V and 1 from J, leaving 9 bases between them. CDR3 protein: CASSLGGSNTEAFF. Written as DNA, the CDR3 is TGTGCCAGCAGTTTGGGGGGTTCGAACACTGAAGCTTTCTTT.

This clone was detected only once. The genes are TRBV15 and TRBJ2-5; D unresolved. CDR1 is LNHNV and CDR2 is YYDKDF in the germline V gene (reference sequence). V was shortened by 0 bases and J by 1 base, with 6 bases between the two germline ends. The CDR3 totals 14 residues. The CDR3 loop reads CATSRDRSQETQYF. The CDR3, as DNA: TGTGCCACCAGCAGAGACAGGTCCCAAGAGACCCAGTACTTC.